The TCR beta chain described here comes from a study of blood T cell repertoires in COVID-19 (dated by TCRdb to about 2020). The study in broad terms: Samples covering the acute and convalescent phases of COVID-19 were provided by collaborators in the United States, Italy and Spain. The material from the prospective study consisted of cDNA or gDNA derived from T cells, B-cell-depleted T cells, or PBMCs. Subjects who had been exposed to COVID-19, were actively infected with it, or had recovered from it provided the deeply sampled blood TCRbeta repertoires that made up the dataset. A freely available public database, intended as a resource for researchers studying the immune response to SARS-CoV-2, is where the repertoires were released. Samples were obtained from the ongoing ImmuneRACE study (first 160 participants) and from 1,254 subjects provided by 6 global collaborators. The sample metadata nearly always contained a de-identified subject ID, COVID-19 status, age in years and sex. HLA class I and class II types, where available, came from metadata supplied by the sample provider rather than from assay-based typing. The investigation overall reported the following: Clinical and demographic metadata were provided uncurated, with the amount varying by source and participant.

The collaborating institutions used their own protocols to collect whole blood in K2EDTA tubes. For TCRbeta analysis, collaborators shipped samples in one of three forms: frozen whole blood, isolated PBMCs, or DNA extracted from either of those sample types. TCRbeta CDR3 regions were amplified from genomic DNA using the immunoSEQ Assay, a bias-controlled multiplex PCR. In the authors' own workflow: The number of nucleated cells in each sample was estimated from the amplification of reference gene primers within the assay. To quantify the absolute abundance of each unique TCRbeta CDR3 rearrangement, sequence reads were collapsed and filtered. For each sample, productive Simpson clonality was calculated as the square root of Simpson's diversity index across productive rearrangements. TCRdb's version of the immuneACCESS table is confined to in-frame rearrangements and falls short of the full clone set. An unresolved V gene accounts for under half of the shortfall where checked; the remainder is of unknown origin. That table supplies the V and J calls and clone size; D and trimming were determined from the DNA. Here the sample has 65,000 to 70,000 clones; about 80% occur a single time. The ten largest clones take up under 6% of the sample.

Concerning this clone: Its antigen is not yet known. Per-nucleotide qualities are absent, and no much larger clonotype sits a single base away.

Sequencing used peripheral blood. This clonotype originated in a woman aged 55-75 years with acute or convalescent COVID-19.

The nucleotides are TGTGCCAGCAGCTGGGACACTTTGAACACTGAAGCTTTCTTT. This translates into CASSWDTLNTEAFF. The V and J segments used are TRBV11-2 and TRBJ1-1; TRBD1 is a weak D gene call, 6 bases matching. The V and J ends are trimmed by 4 bases and 0 bases, leaving 9 bases between them. The CDR3 runs 14 residues from the cysteine to the phenylalanine. The sequence is cut down to CDR3 DNA, 42 bases in frame from base 1. In the germline V gene, CDR1 corresponds to SGHAT and CDR2 to FQNNGV.